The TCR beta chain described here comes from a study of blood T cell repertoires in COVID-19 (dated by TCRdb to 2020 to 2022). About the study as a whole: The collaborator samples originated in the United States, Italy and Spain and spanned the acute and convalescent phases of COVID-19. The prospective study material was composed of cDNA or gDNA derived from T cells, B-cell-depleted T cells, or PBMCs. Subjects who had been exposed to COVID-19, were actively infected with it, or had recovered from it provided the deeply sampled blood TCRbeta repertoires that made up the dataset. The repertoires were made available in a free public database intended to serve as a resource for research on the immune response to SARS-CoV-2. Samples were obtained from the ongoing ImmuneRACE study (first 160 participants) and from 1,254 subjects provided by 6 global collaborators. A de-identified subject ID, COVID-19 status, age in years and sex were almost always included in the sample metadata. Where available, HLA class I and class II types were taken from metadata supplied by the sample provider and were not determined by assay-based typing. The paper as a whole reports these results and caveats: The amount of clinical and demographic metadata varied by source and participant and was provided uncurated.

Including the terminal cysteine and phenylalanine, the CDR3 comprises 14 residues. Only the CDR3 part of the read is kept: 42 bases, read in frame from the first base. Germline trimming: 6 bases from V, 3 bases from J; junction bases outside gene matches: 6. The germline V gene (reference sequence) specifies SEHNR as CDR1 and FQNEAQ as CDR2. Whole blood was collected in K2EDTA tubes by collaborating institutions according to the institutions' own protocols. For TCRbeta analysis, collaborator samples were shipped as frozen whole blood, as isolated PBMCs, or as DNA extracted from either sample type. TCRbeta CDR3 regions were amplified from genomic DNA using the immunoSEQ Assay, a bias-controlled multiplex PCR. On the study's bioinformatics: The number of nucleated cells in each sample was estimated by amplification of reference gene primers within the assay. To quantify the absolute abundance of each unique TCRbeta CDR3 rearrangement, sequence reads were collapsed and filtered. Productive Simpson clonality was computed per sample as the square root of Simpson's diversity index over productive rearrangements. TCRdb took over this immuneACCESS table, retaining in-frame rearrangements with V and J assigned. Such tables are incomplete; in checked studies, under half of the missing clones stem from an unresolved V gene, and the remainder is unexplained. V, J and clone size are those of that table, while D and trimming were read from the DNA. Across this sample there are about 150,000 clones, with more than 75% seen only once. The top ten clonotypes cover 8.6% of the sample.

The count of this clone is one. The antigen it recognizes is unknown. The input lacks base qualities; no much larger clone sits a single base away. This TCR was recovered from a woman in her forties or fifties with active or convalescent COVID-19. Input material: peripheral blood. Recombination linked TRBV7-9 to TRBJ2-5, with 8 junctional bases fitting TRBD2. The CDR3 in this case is CASSLGTSEETQYF. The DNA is TGTGCCAGCAGTTTGGGGACTAGTGAAGAGACCCAGTACTTC.